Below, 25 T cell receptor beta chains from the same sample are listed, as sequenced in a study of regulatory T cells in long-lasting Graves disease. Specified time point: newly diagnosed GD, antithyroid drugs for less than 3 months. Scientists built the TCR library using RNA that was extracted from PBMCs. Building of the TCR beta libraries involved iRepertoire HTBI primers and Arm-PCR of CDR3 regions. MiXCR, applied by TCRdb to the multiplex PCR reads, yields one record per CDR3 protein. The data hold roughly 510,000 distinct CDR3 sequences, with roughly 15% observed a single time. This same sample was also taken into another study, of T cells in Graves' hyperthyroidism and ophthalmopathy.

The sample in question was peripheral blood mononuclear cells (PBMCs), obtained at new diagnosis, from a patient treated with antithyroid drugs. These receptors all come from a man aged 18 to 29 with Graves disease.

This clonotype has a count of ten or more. The CDR3 DNA reads as TGTGCCAGCAGCTTCCGCTTGGGGGGCGCCTACGAGCAGTACTTC. Translating it yields CASSFRLGGAYEQYF. The chain links TRBV7-2 to TRBJ2-7; the D call may be TRBD1 or TRBD2 (6 bases each). CDR3 size: 15 residues. The V end was cut by 3 bases, the J end by 2 bases, with 14 bases between. Germline CDR1 SGHTA, CDR2 FQGNSA.

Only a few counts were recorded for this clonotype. CDR3 DNA: TGCAGTGCTAGCAGGACCTACACCGGGGAGCTGTTTTTT. It specifies CSASRTYTGELFF. J is TRBJ2-2 and V is TRBV20-1; D is unclear. Germline V gene lookup returns CDR1 DFQATT and CDR2 SNEGSKA (reference sequence). V was clipped by 3 bases and J by 3 bases, with 8 bases between them. The CDR3 has 13 amino acids.

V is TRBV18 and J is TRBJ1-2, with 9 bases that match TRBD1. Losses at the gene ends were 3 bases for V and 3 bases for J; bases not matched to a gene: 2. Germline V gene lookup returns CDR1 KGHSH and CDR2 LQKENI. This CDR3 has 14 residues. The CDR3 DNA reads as TGTGCCAGCTCACCTAGGACAGGGGACTATGGCTACACCTTC. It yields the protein CASSPRTGDYGYTF.

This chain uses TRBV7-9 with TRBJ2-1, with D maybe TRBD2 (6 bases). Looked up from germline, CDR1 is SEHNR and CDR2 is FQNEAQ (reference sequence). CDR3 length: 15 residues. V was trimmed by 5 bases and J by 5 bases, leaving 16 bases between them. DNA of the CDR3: TGTGCCAGCAGCCCCCCCGGGACTCTTGACAATGAGCAGTTCTTC. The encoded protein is CASSPPGTLDNEQFF.

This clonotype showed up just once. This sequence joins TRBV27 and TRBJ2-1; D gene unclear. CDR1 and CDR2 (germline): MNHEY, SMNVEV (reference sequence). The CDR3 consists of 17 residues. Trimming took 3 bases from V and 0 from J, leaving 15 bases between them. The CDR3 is CASSLTGWAYSYNEQFF. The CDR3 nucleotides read TGTGCCAGCAGTTTGACGGGCTGGGCGTACTCCTACAATGAGCAGTTCTTC.

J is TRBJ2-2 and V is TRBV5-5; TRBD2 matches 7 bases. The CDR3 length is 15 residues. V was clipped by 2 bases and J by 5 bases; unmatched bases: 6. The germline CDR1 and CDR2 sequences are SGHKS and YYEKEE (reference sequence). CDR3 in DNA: TGTGCCAGCAGCTTACCTAGCGGCGGGACCGGGGAGCTGTTTTTT. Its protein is CASSLPSGGTGELFF.

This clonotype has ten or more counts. The CDR3 spells CASSFVSGTYEQYF. The CDR3 coding sequence is TGTGCCAGCAGCTTCGTTAGCGGAACCTACGAGCAGTACTTC. The chain is built from TRBV7-9 and TRBJ2-7, with D perhaps matching TRBD2 (6 bases). Germline V gene data show CDR1 as SEHNR and CDR2 as FQNEAQ (reference sequence). CDR3 size: 14 residues. Trimming cost V 3 bases and J 2 bases, with 11 bases left between them.

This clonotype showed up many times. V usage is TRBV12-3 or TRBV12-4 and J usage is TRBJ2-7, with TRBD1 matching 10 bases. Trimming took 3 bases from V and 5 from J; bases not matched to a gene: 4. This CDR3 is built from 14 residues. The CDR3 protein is CASSFGTGVDEQYF. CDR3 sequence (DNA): TGTGCCAGCAGTTTCGGGACAGGGGTGGACGAGCAGTACTTC.

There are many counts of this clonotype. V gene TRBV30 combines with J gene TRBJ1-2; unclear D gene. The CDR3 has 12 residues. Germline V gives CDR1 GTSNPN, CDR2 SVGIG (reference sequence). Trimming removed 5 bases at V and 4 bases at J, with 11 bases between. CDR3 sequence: CAWLRRLYGYTF. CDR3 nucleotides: TGTGCCTGGCTTCGTCGGCTCTATGGCTACACCTTC. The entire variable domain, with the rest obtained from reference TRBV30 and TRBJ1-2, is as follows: SQTIHQWPATLVQPVGSPLSLECTVEGTSNPNLYWYRQAAGRGLQLLFYSVGIGQISSEVPQNLSASRPQDRQFILSSKKLLLSDSGFYLCAWLRRLYGYTFGSGTRLTVV.

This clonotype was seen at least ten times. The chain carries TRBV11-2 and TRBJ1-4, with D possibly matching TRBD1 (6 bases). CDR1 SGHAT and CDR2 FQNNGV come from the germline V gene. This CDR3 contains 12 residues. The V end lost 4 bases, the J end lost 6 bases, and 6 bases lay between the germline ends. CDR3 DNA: TGTGCCAGCAGCTGGACAGATGAAAAACTGTTTTTT. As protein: CASSWTDEKLFF.

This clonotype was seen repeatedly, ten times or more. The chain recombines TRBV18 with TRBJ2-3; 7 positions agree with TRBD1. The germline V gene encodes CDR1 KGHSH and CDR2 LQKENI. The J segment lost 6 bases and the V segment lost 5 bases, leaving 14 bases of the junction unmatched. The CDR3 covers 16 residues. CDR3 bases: TGTGCCAGCTCAACATACGGGACAGACCCTGGGGATACGCAGTATTTT. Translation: CASSTYGTDPGDTQYF.

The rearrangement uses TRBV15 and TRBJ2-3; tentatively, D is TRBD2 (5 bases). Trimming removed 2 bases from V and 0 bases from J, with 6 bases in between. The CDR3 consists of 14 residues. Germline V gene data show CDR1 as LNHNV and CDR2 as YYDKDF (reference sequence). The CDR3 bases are TGTGCCACCAGCAGAAAGCGGAGCACAGATACGCAGTATTTT. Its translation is CATSRKRSTDTQYF.

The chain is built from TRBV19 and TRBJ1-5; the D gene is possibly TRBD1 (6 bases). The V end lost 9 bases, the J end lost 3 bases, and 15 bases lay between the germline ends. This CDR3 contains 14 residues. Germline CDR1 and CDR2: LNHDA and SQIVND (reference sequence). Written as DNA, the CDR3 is TGTGCCAGCAGACTCGGACAGTTCAATCAGCCCCAGCATTTT. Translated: CASRLGQFNQPQHF.

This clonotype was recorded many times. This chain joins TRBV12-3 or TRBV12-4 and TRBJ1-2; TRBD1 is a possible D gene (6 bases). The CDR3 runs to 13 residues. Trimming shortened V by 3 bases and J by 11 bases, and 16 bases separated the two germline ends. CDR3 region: CASSLRRGAWYTF. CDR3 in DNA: TGTGCCAGCAGTTTGCGTCGGGGGGCATGGTACACCTTC.

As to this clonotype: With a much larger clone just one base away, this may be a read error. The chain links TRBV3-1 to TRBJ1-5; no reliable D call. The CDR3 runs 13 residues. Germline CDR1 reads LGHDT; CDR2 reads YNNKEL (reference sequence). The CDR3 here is CASRQDPTHPAHF. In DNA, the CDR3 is TGTGCCAGCCGCCAAGATCCGACTCACCCGGCGCATTTT.

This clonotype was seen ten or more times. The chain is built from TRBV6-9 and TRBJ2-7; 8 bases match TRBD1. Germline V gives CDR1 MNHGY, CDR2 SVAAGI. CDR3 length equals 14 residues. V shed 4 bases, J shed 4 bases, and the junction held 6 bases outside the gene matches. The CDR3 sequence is CASSFGQGGYEQYF. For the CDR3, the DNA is TGTGCCAGCAGTTTTGGACAGGGCGGGTACGAGCAGTACTTC.

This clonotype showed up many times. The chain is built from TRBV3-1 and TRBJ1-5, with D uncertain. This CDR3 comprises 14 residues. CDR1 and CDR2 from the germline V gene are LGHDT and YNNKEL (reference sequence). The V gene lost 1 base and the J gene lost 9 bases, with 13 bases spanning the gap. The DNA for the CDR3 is TGTGCCAGCAGCCAAGGACCTGCGGCGTCGCCCCAGCATTTT. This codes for CASSQGPAASPQHF.

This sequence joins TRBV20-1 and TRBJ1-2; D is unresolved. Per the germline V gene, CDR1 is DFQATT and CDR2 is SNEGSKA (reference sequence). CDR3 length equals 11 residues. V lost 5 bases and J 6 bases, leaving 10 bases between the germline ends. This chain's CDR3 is CSAERGDGYTF. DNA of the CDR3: TGCAGTGCTGAGCGGGGAGATGGCTACACCTTC.

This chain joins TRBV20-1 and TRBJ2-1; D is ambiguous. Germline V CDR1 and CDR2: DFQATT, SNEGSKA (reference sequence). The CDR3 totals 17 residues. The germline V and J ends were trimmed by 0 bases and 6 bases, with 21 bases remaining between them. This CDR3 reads CSARDPEQAFTRNEQFF. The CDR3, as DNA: TGCAGTGCTAGAGATCCCGAGCAAGCGTTCACCCGCAATGAGCAGTTCTTC.

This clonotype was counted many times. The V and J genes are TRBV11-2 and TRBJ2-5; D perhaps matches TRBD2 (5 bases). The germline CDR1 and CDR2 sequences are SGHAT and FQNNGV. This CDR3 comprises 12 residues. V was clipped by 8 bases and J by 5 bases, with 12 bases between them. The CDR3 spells CASGSLRETQYF. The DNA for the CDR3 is TGTGCCAGCGGGAGTCTAAGGGAGACCCAGTACTTC.

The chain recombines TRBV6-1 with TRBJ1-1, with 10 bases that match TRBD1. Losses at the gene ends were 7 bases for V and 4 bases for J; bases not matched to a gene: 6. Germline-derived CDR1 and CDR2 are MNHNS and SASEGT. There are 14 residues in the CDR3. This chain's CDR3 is CASKARDRGTEAFF. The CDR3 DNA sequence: TGTGCCAGCAAAGCCCGGGACAGGGGCACTGAAGCTTTCTTT.

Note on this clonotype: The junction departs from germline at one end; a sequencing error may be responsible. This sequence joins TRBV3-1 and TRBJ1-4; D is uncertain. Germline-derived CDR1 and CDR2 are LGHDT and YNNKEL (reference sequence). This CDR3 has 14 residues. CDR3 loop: CASSQDQRTQKPFF. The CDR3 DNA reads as TGTGCCAGCAGCCAAGATCAGCGTACCCAAAAACCGTTTTTT.

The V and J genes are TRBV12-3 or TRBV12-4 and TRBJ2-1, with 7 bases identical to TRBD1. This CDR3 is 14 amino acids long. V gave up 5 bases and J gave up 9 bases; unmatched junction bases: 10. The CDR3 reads CASSPRDRRSEQFF. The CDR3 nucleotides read TGTGCCAGCAGTCCCCGGGACAGAAGGAGTGAGCAGTTCTTC.

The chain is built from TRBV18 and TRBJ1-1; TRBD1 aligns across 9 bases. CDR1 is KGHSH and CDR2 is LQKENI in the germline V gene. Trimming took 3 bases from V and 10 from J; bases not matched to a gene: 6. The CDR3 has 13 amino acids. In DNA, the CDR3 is TGTGCCAGCTCACCTCCCGACAGGGGGACAGCTTTCTTT. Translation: CASSPPDRGTAFF.

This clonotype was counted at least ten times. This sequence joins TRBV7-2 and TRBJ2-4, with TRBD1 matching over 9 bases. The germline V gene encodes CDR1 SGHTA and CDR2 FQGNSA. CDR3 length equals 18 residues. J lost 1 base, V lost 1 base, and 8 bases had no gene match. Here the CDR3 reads CASSLGPQGAQAKNIQYF. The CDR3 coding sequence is TGTGCCAGCAGCTTAGGCCCACAGGGGGCGCAGGCCAAAAACATTCAGTACTTC.